This entry lists 27 T cell receptor beta chains sequenced from one sample in a study of blood T cell repertoires in COVID-19. Using immunoSEQ multiplex PCR, the repertoire was profiled, and TCRdb retains in-frame clones only, with some absent. The repertoire holds under 120,000 clones, with roughly 84% as singletons. The sequenced sample consisted of peripheral blood. These receptors all come from a human donor in a cohort sampled during active COVID-19.

The J gene is TRBJ2-7, the V gene TRBV7-2; TRBD1 matches at 10 bases. V was clipped by 4 bases and J by 3 bases; unmatched bases: 6. The germline gives CDR1 SGHTA, CDR2 FQGNSA. This CDR3 has 15 residues. The CDR3 DNA follows: TGTGCCAGCAGCTCCACCGGGACAGGGGTCTACGAGCAGTACTTC. Residues: CASSSTGTGVYEQYF.

The chain carries TRBV28 and TRBJ1-5; TRBD1 aligns across 9 bases. CDR1 is MDHEN and CDR2 is SYDVKM in the germline V gene. V gave up 7 bases and J gave up 7 bases; unmatched junction bases: 14. The CDR3 spans 16 residues. CDR3 sequence: CASTDLNRGPWQPQHF. The CDR3 DNA reads TGTGCCAGCACGGACTTAAACAGGGGGCCGTGGCAGCCCCAGCATTTT.

CDR3 nucleotides: TGTGCCAGCACCCTGGGGACAGGTAATTCACCCCTCCACTTT. Amino acids: CASTLGTGNSPLHF. J is TRBJ1-6 and V is TRBV3-1 (or the pseudogene TRBV3-2), with TRBD1 matching over 8 bases. The germline V gene encodes CDR1 LGHDT and CDR2 YNNKEL (reference sequence). V lost 7 bases to trimming and J lost 6 bases; unmatched junction nucleotides: 5. The CDR3 consists of 14 residues.

J is TRBJ1-1 and V is TRBV6-2 or TRBV6-3; D is perhaps TRBD1 (5 bases). The germline gives CDR1 MNHEY, CDR2 SVGEGT. V gave up 6 bases and J gave up 10 bases, with 12 bases separating them. The CDR3 spans 11 residues. DNA of the CDR3: TGTGCCAGCAGCTTGGGGGGGGGAGCTTTCTTT. It codes for CASSLGGGAFF.

The J gene is TRBJ1-1, the V gene TRBV6-6; D unresolved. CDR1 is MNHNY and CDR2 is SVGAGI in the germline V gene (reference sequence). The V gene lost 2 bases and the J gene lost 4 bases, with 8 bases spanning the gap. The CDR3 totals 13 residues. Here the CDR3 DNA reads TGTGCCAGCAGTTACCAGGCGGGCACTGAAGCTTTCTTT. This gives the protein CASSYQAGTEAFF.

The CDR3 coding sequence is TGTGCCAGCAGCGACAGACAGGGGAGCGAGCAGTACTTC. Its translation: CASSDRQGSEQYF. The chain has TRBV7-3 and TRBJ2-7; 8 nucleotides line up with TRBD1. This CDR3 has 13 residues. Germline V gene lookup returns CDR1 SGHTA and CDR2 FQGTGA. Losses at the gene ends were 5 bases for V and 6 bases for J; bases not matched to a gene: 6.

The chain is built from TRBV5-4 and TRBJ1-1; 7 bases match TRBD1. The CDR3 runs 16 residues. Per germline, CDR1 SGHNT and CDR2 YYREEE (reference sequence). V shed 4 bases and J 2 bases; nucleotides not matched to a gene: 11. Here the CDR3 reads CASSQKTGTANTEAFF. Written as DNA, the CDR3 is TGTGCCAGCAGCCAAAAAACCGGGACAGCCAACACTGAAGCTTTCTTT.

The sample holds a few counts of this clone. The chain has TRBV2 and TRBJ2-5; 9 bases fit TRBD1. The CDR3 is 16 residues long. The trim removed 6 bases at V and 2 bases at J, leaving 10 bases unmatched. Per germline, CDR1 SNHLY and CDR2 FYNNEI. CDR3 residues: CASSFPRDRDQETQYF. The CDR3 DNA follows: TGTGCCAGCAGCTTTCCTAGGGACAGGGATCAAGAGACCCAGTACTTC.

The chain has TRBV25-1 and TRBJ2-1, with a possible D match to TRBD1 (6 bases). CDR3 length: 15 amino acids. From germline, CDR1 is MGHDK and CDR2 SYGVNS. Deletions cut 7 bases from V and 6 bases from J, with 19 bases between. In DNA, the CDR3 is TGTGCCAGCACCCCAACTGGGGACACCGTCAATGAGCAGTTCTTC. It codes for CASTPTGDTVNEQFF.

The V and J genes are TRBV18 and TRBJ2-2; D is uncertain. The CDR3 has 16 residues. CDR1 is KGHSH, CDR2 LQKENI, per germline. V lost 3 bases to trimming and J lost 8 bases, with 19 bases between them. In DNA, the CDR3 is TGTGCCAGCTCACCCCCGAACGCCCCGGGTAGAGGGGAGCTGTTTTTT. Translating it yields CASSPPNAPGRGELFF.

The chain combines TRBV28 with TRBJ1-2; D possibly corresponds to TRBD1 (6 bases). V was pared by 3 bases and J by 1 base, with 9 bases between. Germline V gives CDR1 MDHEN, CDR2 SYDVKM. This CDR3 comprises 14 residues. The CDR3 DNA is TGTGCCAGCAGTTTGGGAGGGGGTAACTATGGCTACACCTTC. Translated: CASSLGGGNYGYTF.

The chain employs TRBV5-1 and TRBJ1-6; D not resolved. Germline lookup yields CDR1 SGHRS and CDR2 YFSETQ. Trimming shortened V by 4 bases and J by 4 bases, and 12 bases separated the two germline ends. This CDR3 is built from 15 residues. This chain's CDR3 is CASSASPGYNSPLHF. The CDR3 nucleotides are TGCGCCAGCAGCGCTTCCCCGGGGTATAATTCACCCCTCCACTTT.

The CDR3 here is CASSQLPIAFTYEQYF. The CDR3 DNA is TGCGCCAGCAGCCAACTCCCAATAGCATTTACCTACGAGCAGTACTTC. V and J are TRBV4-1 and TRBJ2-7; unclear D gene. Trimming left V 2 bases short and J 2 bases short, with 16 bases between. CDR3 length: 16 amino acids. In germline, CDR1 is MGHRA, CDR2 YSYEKL.

This chain links TRBV11-2 with TRBJ2-7; 7 nucleotides line up with TRBD1. Germline V gives CDR1 SGHAT, CDR2 FQNNGV. The trim removed 1 base at V and 2 bases at J, leaving 2 bases unmatched. The CDR3 extends over 14 amino acids. The CDR3 DNA sequence: TGTGCCAGCAGCTTAGGAGACAGGGCCTACGAGCAGTACTTC. Translated, it gives CASSLGDRAYEQYF.

The chain recombines TRBV30 with TRBJ2-5; 9 bases align to TRBD2. The CDR3 consists of 16 residues. Germline CDR1 is GTSNPN and CDR2 is SVGIG (reference sequence). With 3 bases clipped from V and 7 bases from J, the junction kept 15 bases outside the gene matches. CDR3 in amino acids: CAWSAGGRGGLMTQYF. The CDR3 region has the DNA TGTGCCTGGAGCGCCGGCGGGCGGGGGGGCCTAATGACCCAGTACTTC.

This chain joins TRBV29-1 and TRBJ2-7; 8 bases line up with TRBD1. Germline V gives CDR1 SQVTM, CDR2 ANQGSEA. The CDR3 is 13 residues long. V lost 4 bases and J lost 1; bases outside the gene matches: 3. CDR3 in amino acids: CSVADRGSYEQYF. CDR3 nucleotide sequence: TGCAGCGTTGCAGACAGGGGATCCTACGAGCAGTACTTC.

The genes are TRBV7-3 and TRBJ2-3; D is uncertain. V was shortened by 0 bases and J by 4 bases, with 14 bases between the two germline ends. Looked up from germline, CDR1 is SGHTA and CDR2 is FQGTGA. CDR3 length: 16 residues. The CDR3 here is CASSLTGPGSSDTQYF. The CDR3, as DNA: TGTGCCAGCAGCTTAACTGGGCCAGGCAGTTCAGATACGCAGTATTTT.

V usage is TRBV7-3 and J usage is TRBJ2-2; no clear D. The V and J ends lost 5 bases and 1 base respectively, with 11 bases between them. Germline CDR1 is SGHTA and CDR2 is FQGTGA. The CDR3 covers 15 residues. The CDR3 sequence: CASSRMALNTGELFF. CDR3 DNA sequence: TGTGCCAGCAGCCGTATGGCTCTGAACACCGGGGAGCTGTTTTTT.

The chain carries TRBV28 and TRBJ1-5; D unresolved. V lost 4 bases and J 6 bases, leaving 4 bases between the germline ends. The CDR3 runs to 11 residues. Per the germline V gene, CDR1 is MDHEN and CDR2 is SYDVKM. This chain's CDR3 is CASSSRQPQHF. The CDR3 nucleotides read TGTGCCAGCAGTTCCCGTCAGCCCCAGCATTTT.

This chain uses TRBV6-6 with TRBJ2-5; D not certain. This CDR3 is 12 amino acids long. The germline V gene encodes CDR1 MNHNY and CDR2 SVGAGI (reference sequence). CDR3 coding DNA: TGTGGTGCGTCGGGTCCCCTGGAGACCCAGTACTTC. Its translation: CGASGPLETQYF.

In this sample, this clone turned up once. The V call is TRBV5-6, the J call TRBJ2-3; D is ambiguous. Trimming took off 2 bases at V and 1 base at J, with 14 bases between the two ends. CDR3 length: 16 residues. CDR1 SGHDT and CDR2 YYEEEE come from the germline V gene. For the CDR3, the DNA is TGTGCCAGCAGCTTTTTTCTCTCTTCGGGCACAGATACGCAGTATTTT. Its protein product is CASSFFLSSGTDTQYF.

This clone appeared a single time. This chain links TRBV2 with TRBJ1-1; TRBD1 matches 9 bases. The CDR3 totals 15 residues. CDR1 SNHLY and CDR2 FYNNEI come from the germline V gene. With V trimmed by 6 bases and J by 3 bases, 8 bases remained unmatched. CDR3 in amino acids: CASRGRDRVHTEAFF. The CDR3 nucleotides read TGTGCCAGCAGGGGTCGGGACAGGGTTCACACTGAAGCTTTCTTT.

J is TRBJ1-5 and V is TRBV28, with D perhaps TRBD1 (5 bases). The CDR3 loop spans 13 amino acids. The V gene's germline CDR1 is MDHEN and CDR2 SYDVKM. V lost 5 bases, J lost 11 bases, and 16 bases lay in between. DNA for the CDR3: TGTGCCAGCAGTGCGACAGCGCTAGGGACCCAGCATTTT. It yields the protein CASSATALGTQHF.

The V call is TRBV28, the J call TRBJ1-5; 8 bases align to TRBD1. CDR1 is MDHEN, CDR2 SYDVKM, per germline. The trim removed 7 bases at V and 0 bases at J, leaving 5 bases unmatched. There are 15 residues in the CDR3. The CDR3 spells CASKGTGLSNQPQHF. CDR3 nucleotides: TGTGCCAGCAAAGGGACAGGCCTTAGCAATCAGCCCCAGCATTTT.

On this clone itself: Other DNA sequences of this sample code for an identical CDR3. The rearrangement links TRBV7-2 to TRBJ2-5; 12 bases match TRBD2. CDR1 and CDR2 (germline): SGHTA, FQGNSA. V trimming: 4 bases; J trimming: 4 bases; junction bases outside the gene matches: 1. The CDR3 is 14 amino acids. Here the CDR3 DNA reads TGTGCCAGCAGCTCGGGACTAGCGGGAGAGACCCAGTACTTC. Protein sequence: CASSSGLAGETQYF.

The gene calls are TRBV12-5 and TRBJ1-3, with a possible D match to TRBD1 (6 bases). The length of the CDR3 is 15 residues. In germline, CDR1 is LGHNT, CDR2 FRNRAP. V lost 3 bases, J lost 0 bases, and 9 bases lay in between. CDR3 bases: TGTGCTAGTGGTTTAGGGGGTTCCTCTGGAAACACCATATATTTT. As protein: CASGLGGSSGNTIYF.

The rearrangement links TRBV7-8 to TRBJ1-5; D may be TRBD1 (6 bases). The CDR3 sequence is 15 residues long. V lost 0 bases, J lost 7 bases, and 13 bases lay in between. CDR1 SGHVS and CDR2 FQNEAQ come from the germline V gene. The CDR3 spells CASSLATRGSQPQHF. In DNA form, the CDR3 reads TGTGCCAGCAGCTTAGCAACCAGGGGAAGCCAGCCCCAGCATTTT.